The present TCR beta chain was sequenced within a study of Graves' ophthalmopathy and Graves' hyperthyroidism. Regarding the study as a whole: Blood repertoires reportedly contained most expanded thyroid clonotypes above 0.001 frequency. A 13-signature model separated ophthalmopathy from stable hyperthyroidism, about 88% sensitivity, about 81% specificity.

A roughly 10 ml volume of fresh peripheral blood provided the PBMCs. The authors amplified TCR beta CDR3 regions from RNA transcripts. First-round RT-PCR with HTBI primers preceded a second-round multiplex PCR. MiXCR, applied by TCRdb to the multiplex PCR reads, yields one record per CDR3 protein. The profile shows about 700,000 distinct CDR3 sequences, roughly 39% of them singletons. Remarks on this clonotype: Antigen: not known.

The TCR originated in an adult man with Graves' ophthalmopathy. The sequenced material came from peripheral blood.

The CDR3 reads CSAKGQESEKLFF. CDR3 nucleotides: TGCAGTGCTAAAGGACAGGAATCTGAAAAACTGTTTTTT. The chain uses TRBV20-1 and TRBJ1-4; TRBD1 matches at 7 bases. This CDR3 contains 13 residues. After removal of 4 bases from V and 7 bases from J, the junction contained 6 bases not matched to a gene. Germline CDR1 reads DFQATT; CDR2 reads SNEGSKA (reference sequence).